A single sample gave rise to the 30 T cell receptor beta chains below, sequenced in a study of technical replicates of blood from a handful of donors. Assay: immunoSEQ multiplex PCR; the TCRdb copy retains only in-frame clones and omits some. The repertoire consists of tens of thousands of clones, with less than 95% occurring once and the leading ten covering 0.38%. The source material was T cells isolated from PBMCs. These receptors were collected from a human donor in good health.

The chain is built from TRBV2 and TRBJ2-3; TRBD2 matches at 9 bases. This CDR3 has 14 amino acids. Trimming took 7 bases from V and 4 from J; bases not matched to a gene: 6. Germline V CDR1 and CDR2: SNHLY, FYNNEI. The CDR3 nucleotides read TGTGCCAGCACTGGCGGGAGGGCCTCAGATACGCAGTATTTT. Amino acid sequence: CASTGGRASDTQYF.

The V and J genes are TRBV5-6 and TRBJ2-1, with TRBD2 matching over 12 bases. Germline CDR1 reads SGHDT; CDR2 reads YYEEEE. Trimming removed 4 bases from V and 6 bases from J; junction bases left unmatched: 5. This CDR3 spans 15 amino acids. CDR3: CASSAGLAGFNEQFF. The CDR3 DNA reads as TGTGCCAGCAGCGCTGGACTAGCGGGATTCAATGAGCAGTTCTTC. Based on the CDR3 plus reference TRBV5-6 and TRBJ2-1, the full variable domain is DAGVTQSPTHLIKTRGQQVTLRCSPKSGHDTVSWYQQALGQGPQFIFQYYEEEERQRGNFPDRFSGHQFPNYSSELNVNALLLGDSALYLCASSAGLAGFNEQFFGPGTRLTVL.

This chain's CDR3 is CASRGTVNTEAFF. The DNA for the CDR3 is TGTGCCAGCCGCGGGACGGTGAACACTGAAGCTTTCTTT. The rearrangement joins TRBV11-2 to TRBJ1-1, with TRBD1 as a possible D gene (5 bases). V was shortened by 8 bases and J by 0 bases, with 10 bases between the two germline ends. Per the germline V gene, CDR1 is SGHAT and CDR2 is FQNNGV. The CDR3 loop spans 13 amino acids. Together with reference TRBV11-2 and TRBJ1-1, the CDR3 gives the full variable domain: EAGVAQSPRYKIIEKRQSVAFWCNPISGHATLYWYQQILGQGPKLLIQFQNNGVVDDSQLPKDRFSAERLKGVDSTLKIQPAKLEDSAVYLCASRGTVNTEAFFGQGTRLTVV.

Only one count was recorded for this clone. The V gene is TRBV9, the J gene TRBJ2-1; no clear D. Per the germline V gene, CDR1 is SGDLS and CDR2 is YYNGEE. The length of the CDR3 is 12 residues. V lost 3 bases to trimming and J lost 9 bases, with 10 bases between them. The CDR3: CASSANAIEQFF. CDR3 in DNA: TGTGCCAGCAGCGCTAACGCAATTGAGCAGTTCTTC. Supplemented by reference TRBV9 and TRBJ2-1, the full variable domain reads DSGVTQTPKHLITATGQRVTLRCSPRSGDLSVYWYQQSLDQGLQFLIQYYNGEERAKGNILERFSAQQFPDLHSELNLSSLELGDSALYFCASSANAIEQFFGPGTRLTVL.

The V and J genes are TRBV21-1 and TRBJ2-3; the table's D call, TRBD2, was not checked against the DNA. TRBV21-1 is recorded as a pseudogene. The CDR3 covers 18 residues. CDR3 sequence: CASSKGAGAGPSTDTQYF. CDR3 sequence (DNA): TGTGCCAGCAGCAAAGGGGCCGGGGCGGGACCAAGCACAGATACGCAGTATTTT.

The rearrangement uses TRBV19 and TRBJ1-4, with 7 bases aligning to TRBD1. J gave up 6 bases and V 8 bases, and 6 bases lay outside the gene matches. Germline-derived CDR1 and CDR2 are LNHDA and SQIVND (reference sequence). The CDR3 runs to 13 residues. As DNA, the CDR3 is TGTGCCAGTGGGACAGTTTTGCATGAAAAACTGTTTTTT. Translated, it gives CASGTVLHEKLFF.

The gene calls are TRBV27 and TRBJ2-7; 11 positions match TRBD2. V shed 5 bases, J shed 4 bases, and the junction held 7 bases outside the gene matches. Germline V gene sequence: CDR1 MNHEY, CDR2 SMNVEV (reference sequence). The CDR3 has 15 residues. CDR3 nucleotide sequence: TGTGCCAGCAGTCTCGGACTAGCGGGCGCATACGAGCAGTACTTC. This encodes CASSLGLAGAYEQYF.

The chain has TRBV2 and TRBJ2-7; tentatively, D is TRBD2 (5 bases). CDR3 length equals 15 residues. With 6 bases removed from V and 2 bases from J, the gap between germline ends came to 17 bases. In germline, CDR1 is SNHLY, CDR2 FYNNEI. CDR3 region: CASRYSLQTTYEQYF. The CDR3 DNA follows: TGTGCCAGCAGGTACTCCTTGCAGACTACCTACGAGCAGTACTTC.

The chain joins TRBV1 to TRBJ2-7; TRBD2, the D gene given by the table, was not confirmed from the DNA. TRBV1 is marked as a pseudogene. The CDR3 runs to 17 residues. The CDR3 spells CTSSQDRDGLGSYEQYF. CDR3 in DNA: TGCACCAGCAGCCAAGATCGTGACGGACTAGGATCCTACGAGCAGTACTTC.

The chain carries TRBV6-5 and TRBJ2-1; 8 bases are shared with TRBD1. Trimming took 5 bases from V and 6 from J; bases not matched to a gene: 3. There are 13 residues in the CDR3. The V gene's germline CDR1 is MNHEY and CDR2 SVGAGI. The CDR3 DNA reads TGTGCCAGCAGTCCGACAGGGGTCAATGAGCAGTTCTTC. Amino acids: CASSPTGVNEQFF.

The V call is TRBV6-6, the J call TRBJ2-1, with TRBD2 identical over 9 bases. CDR3 size: 16 residues. The germline V gene encodes CDR1 MNHNY and CDR2 SVGAGI (reference sequence). After removal of 2 bases from V and 6 bases from J, the junction contained 8 bases not matched to a gene. CDR3 protein: CASSYRIRREGNEQFF. The CDR3 nucleotides are TGTGCCAGCAGTTACCGGATAAGGCGGGAGGGCAATGAGCAGTTCTTC.

The chain's CDR3 is CASSEYVRHILETQYF. CDR3 DNA: TGTGCCAGCAGTGAATATGTGAGGCATATCCTAGAGACCCAGTACTTC. The chain recombines TRBV6-1 with TRBJ2-5; unclear D gene. Germline lookup yields CDR1 MNHNS and CDR2 SASEGT. The CDR3 totals 16 residues. The V end was cut by 2 bases, the J end by 4 bases, with 17 bases between.

The rearrangement uses TRBV4-2 and TRBJ2-1; 7 positions match TRBD1. The germline V gene has CDR1 LGHNA and CDR2 YNFKEQ. The CDR3 runs 15 residues. V lost 0 bases, J lost 3 bases, and 2 bases stayed unmatched. The CDR3 loop reads CASSQEAGGYNEQFF. The CDR3 bases are TGTGCCAGCAGCCAAGAGGCAGGGGGCTACAATGAGCAGTTCTTC.

This chain connects TRBV19 to TRBJ2-7; TRBD2 aligns across 7 bases. There are 15 residues in the CDR3. The germline CDR1 and CDR2 sequences are LNHDA and SQIVND (reference sequence). V dropped 3 bases and J dropped 1; count of bases not matched to a gene: 6. In DNA form, the CDR3 reads TGTGCCAGTAGTATCGGAGGAGCGGGGTCCTACGAGCAGTACTTC. Translated: CASSIGGAGSYEQYF.

The chain uses TRBV27 and TRBJ1-5, with a weak D call TRBD1 (5 bases). Trimming took off 5 bases at V and 2 bases at J, with 16 bases between the two ends. The CDR3 is made up of 16 amino acids. CDR1 MNHEY and CDR2 SMNVEV come from the germline V gene (reference sequence). The CDR3 bases are TGTGCCAGCAGTCCCTTACAGGTCAGTGGCAATCAGCCCCAGCATTTT. It translates to CASSPLQVSGNQPQHF.

V usage is TRBV11-2 and J usage is TRBJ1-2; 9 positions match TRBD1. There are 12 residues in the CDR3. The junction had 0 bases not matched to a gene; V was cut back by 2 bases and J by 8 bases. Germline lookup yields CDR1 SGHAT and CDR2 FQNNGV. CDR3: CASSLTGGGYTF. The CDR3 DNA follows: TGTGCCAGCAGCTTAACAGGGGGCGGCTACACCTTC. The full variable domain, rest sourced from reference TRBV11-2 and TRBJ1-2, is EAGVAQSPRYKIIEKRQSVAFWCNPISGHATLYWYQQILGQGPKLLIQFQNNGVVDDSQLPKDRFSAERLKGVDSTLKIQPAKLEDSAVYLCASSLTGGGYTFGSGTRLTVV.

The rearrangement links TRBV30 to TRBJ2-7; D perhaps matches TRBD2 (5 bases). Germline lookup yields CDR1 GTSNPN and CDR2 SVGIG (reference sequence). The V end was cut by 2 bases, the J end by 2 bases, with 19 bases between. The CDR3 extends over 16 amino acids. The CDR3 DNA follows: TGTGCCTGGAGTACCAAGGACTTTGCGCGGACCTACGAGCAGTACTTC. Encoded protein: CAWSTKDFARTYEQYF.

CDR3 sequence (DNA): TGTGCCTGGAGTGGTACGGGGTGGTACCAAGAAGCTTTCTTT. Translated: CAWSGTGWYQEAFF. The V and J genes are TRBV30 and TRBJ1-1; D unresolved. With 1 base removed from V and 8 bases from J, the gap between germline ends came to 17 bases. This CDR3 has 14 amino acids. Germline loops: CDR1 GTSNPN, CDR2 SVGIG (reference sequence). Together with reference TRBV30 and TRBJ1-1, the CDR3 gives the full variable domain: SQTIHQWPATLVQPVGSPLSLECTVEGTSNPNLYWYRQAAGRGLQLLFYSVGIGQISSEVPQNLSASRPQDRQFILSSKKLLLSDSGFYLCAWSGTGWYQEAFFGQGTRLTVV.

The chain is built from TRBV15 and TRBJ2-7; D gene ambiguous. The CDR3 spans 15 residues. Per the germline V gene, CDR1 is LNHNV and CDR2 is YYDKDF (reference sequence). Between the trimmed V and J ends, which lost 3 bases and 4 bases, there was a span of 16 bases. Here the CDR3 DNA reads TGTGCCACCAGCAGCCCGGGTATCTCGGGTTACGAGCAGTACTTC. Amino acids: CATSSPGISGYEQYF.

The chain joins TRBV6-6 to TRBJ1-1, with D hard to call. CDR3 size: 16 residues. Looked up from germline, CDR1 is MNHNY and CDR2 is SVGAGI (reference sequence). Trimming removed 2 bases from V and 4 bases from J, with 17 bases in between. The DNA for the CDR3 is TGTGCCAGCAGTTACCGGGGAGGACCCTCCGGCACTGAAGCTTTCTTT. Translating gives CASSYRGGPSGTEAFF.

The chain couples TRBV11-3 to TRBJ2-1; 13 bases map to TRBD2. Trimming took 5 bases from V and 5 from J; bases not matched to a gene: 6. The germline gives CDR1 SGHNT, CDR2 YENEEA. CDR3 length: 16 amino acids. CDR3 DNA sequence: TGTGCCAGCAGCCCCTGGACTAGCGGGGGTCACAATGAGCAGTTCTTC. Its translation: CASSPWTSGGHNEQFF.

J is TRBJ2-2 and V is TRBV6-5; maybe TRBD1 (5 bases). CDR3 length equals 14 residues. Germline CDR1 is MNHEY and CDR2 is SVGAGI. V lost 8 bases and J lost 6, with 16 bases in between. The CDR3 sequence: CASAQIKGAGELFF. CDR3 sequence (DNA): TGTGCCAGCGCCCAAATTAAAGGGGCCGGGGAGCTGTTTTTT.

V usage is TRBV30 and J usage is TRBJ2-1; the match to TRBD1 covers 8 bases. CDR3 length: 16 amino acids. CDR1 and CDR2 (germline): GTSNPN, SVGIG (reference sequence). V lost 6 bases, J lost 9 bases, and 19 bases stayed unmatched. The CDR3: CACQNENRGRYAEQFF. The CDR3 DNA follows: TGTGCCTGCCAAAACGAGAACAGGGGGAGGTACGCTGAGCAGTTCTTC.

V gene TRBV5-4 combines with J gene TRBJ2-7; TRBD1 matches 7 bases. CDR1 and CDR2 (germline): SGHNT, YYREEE (reference sequence). V dropped 0 bases and J dropped 5; count of bases not matched to a gene: 5. The CDR3 consists of 14 residues. In DNA, the CDR3 is TGTGCCAGCAGCTTGGACAGGGGAACCCACGAGCAGTACTTC. This encodes CASSLDRGTHEQYF.

V and J are TRBV7-9 and TRBJ2-5; a possible D gene is TRBD2 (5 bases). The V gene lost 5 bases and the J gene lost 3 bases, with 16 bases spanning the gap. This CDR3 region has 15 residues. CDR1 SEHNR and CDR2 FQNEAQ come from the germline V gene (reference sequence). The CDR3 spells CASSHRGLPKETQYF. The CDR3 region has the DNA TGTGCCAGCAGCCACCGAGGACTGCCGAAAGAGACCCAGTACTTC.

This chain joins TRBV25-1 and TRBJ2-5; TRBD1 matches at 10 bases. V lost 4 bases to trimming and J lost 5 bases; unmatched junction nucleotides: 7. The CDR3 has 15 amino acids. Germline V gives CDR1 MGHDK, CDR2 SYGVNS. The CDR3 reads CASSGDRGPVETQYF. CDR3 coding DNA: TGTGCCAGCAGTGGCGACAGGGGGCCCGTGGAGACCCAGTACTTC.

The V call is TRBV19, the J call TRBJ2-5; 8 nucleotides match TRBD2. The ends lost 6 bases at V and 3 bases at J; junction bases unmatched: 12. CDR3 length: 16 amino acids. CDR1 is LNHDA, CDR2 SQIVND, per germline (reference sequence). Here the CDR3 DNA reads TGTGCCAGTAGCTCCCAGCGGGGGTTCGCAGAAGAGACCCAGTACTTC. This encodes CASSSQRGFAEETQYF. Full variable domain (outside the CDR3, taken from reference TRBV19 and TRBJ2-5): DGGITQSPKYLFRKEGQNVTLSCEQNLNHDAMYWYRQDPGQGLRLIYYSQIVNDFQKGDIAEGYSVSREKKESFPLTVTSAQKNPTAFYLCASSSQRGFAEETQYFGPGTRLLVL.

On this clone itself: This sample includes further DNA sequences coding for the same CDR3. This chain joins TRBV5-1 and TRBJ2-7; TRBD1 matches 8 bases. V lost 0 bases and J lost 6; bases outside the gene matches: 2. The CDR3 consists of 13 residues. Germline V gene sequence: CDR1 SGHRS, CDR2 YFSETQ. CDR3 DNA sequence: TGCGCCAGCAGCTTGGGACAGGGGAGCGAGCAGTACTTC. As protein: CASSLGQGSEQYF. Looking up the rest from reference TRBV5-1 and TRBJ2-7 gives the full variable domain: KAGVTQTPRYLIKTRGQQVTLSCSPISGHRSVSWYQQTPGQGLQFLFEYFSETQRNKGNFPGRFSGRQFSNSRSEMNVSTLELGDSALYLCASSLGQGSEQYFGPGTRLTVT.

The genes are TRBV28 and TRBJ2-5; 7 nucleotides line up with TRBD2. The trim removed 2 bases at V and 3 bases at J, leaving 15 bases unmatched. Germline assignment: CDR1 MDHEN and CDR2 SYDVKM. This CDR3 is 18 amino acids long. The CDR3 here is CASSLGLGSGIGEETQYF. CDR3 sequence (DNA): TGTGCCAGCAGTTTAGGCTTGGGGAGCGGGATAGGGGAAGAGACCCAGTACTTC.

The V gene is TRBV19, the J gene TRBJ2-1; TRBD2 matches 12 bases. In germline, CDR1 is LNHDA, CDR2 SQIVND (reference sequence). V was clipped by 7 bases and J by 4 bases; unmatched bases: 5. The CDR3 spans 15 residues. In nucleotides, the CDR3 is TGTGCCAGTACTCCAGGGACTAGCGGGTACAATGAGCAGTTCTTC. It encodes CASTPGTSGYNEQFF.